This record looks at one T cell receptor (beta chain) sequence and its context. Cohort placement rested on clinical history that participants reported themselves. Recovered Cohort 3 donors showed two negative PCRs, clearance, or symptom resolution. This sample was taken from a study of blood T cell repertoires in COVID-19. The data were produced by immunoSEQ multiplex PCR, yet TCRdb's version contains in-frame clones alone and is incomplete. This sample has about 380,000 clones, with 87% found just once. This sequence was found in a woman younger than 45 who had recovered from COVID-19. Material: PBMCs or T cells enriched from blood (not recorded which).

The CDR3 region is CASSFSKGDEQFF. CDR3 DNA sequence: TGTGCCAGCAGCTTCTCGAAGGGGGATGAGCAGTTCTTC. The rearrangement uses TRBV7-3 and TRBJ2-1; a possible D gene is TRBD1 (6 bases). V lost 3 bases, J lost 8 bases, and 11 bases lay in between. The CDR3 runs 13 residues. In germline, CDR1 is SGHTA, CDR2 FQGTGA.